The rows below give T cell receptor beta chains drawn from one sample of a study of T-cell memory formation after mild COVID-19. In TCRdb, the 5' RACE reads were re-called with MiXCR into one record per CDR3 protein. Found here are hundreds of thousands of distinct CDR3 sequences, around a sixth of them singletons; the top ten hold about 8.6%. The sequenced sample was PBMCs or a T cell subset sorted from them (not recorded which). Every receptor here comes from an adult woman who had mild COVID-19 (a few samples of this study predate the infection). Cell type and time point are not known. Each CDR3 is given with its conserved first and last residue. The order of the fields is V gene, clone size, D gene, J gene, CDR3 protein, CDR3 DNA. The D gene is left open where the match is weak. Size is stated for part of the rows, as once, few or many counts, or as a class when the clone is expanded.

>TRBV12-3/TRBV12-4|-|-|TRBJ2-4
CASSFAGRNIQYF
TGTGCCAGCAGTTTTGCCGGGAGAAACATTCAGTACTTC
>TRBV7-3|few|-|TRBJ2-1
CASSLSFLNNEQFF
TGTGCCAGCAGCTTAAGCTTCTTGAACAATGAGCAGTTCTTC
>TRBV12-3/TRBV12-4|-|TRBD2|TRBJ2-5
CASSNSGGAVETQYF
TGTGCCAGCAGTAATAGCGGGGGGGCAGTAGAGACCCAGTACTTC
>TRBV4-1|few|TRBD1|TRBJ1-1
CASSQDSTGGRRGTEAFF
TGCGCCAGCAGCCAGGACTCTACAGGGGGGCGAAGGGGCACTGAAGCTTTCTTT
>TRBV7-9|-|-|TRBJ1-5
CASSPDPQPQHF
TGTGCCAGCAGCCCAGATCCCCAGCCCCAGCATTTT
>TRBV5-1|-|TRBD1|TRBJ1-6
CASSSSFDRGSSPLHF
TGCGCCAGCAGCTCCTCGTTTGACAGGGGAAGTTCACCCCTCCACTTT
>TRBV30|-|TRBD1|TRBJ2-4
CAWRTIGTGSKGKNIQYF
TGTGCCTGGAGGACCATTGGGACAGGGAGTAAGGGCAAAAACATTCAGTACTTC
>TRBV4-1|-|-|TRBJ2-3
CASSQERAANTQYF
TGCGCCAGCAGCCAAGAAAGAGCGGCAAATACGCAGTATTTT
>TRBV7-8|few|TRBD1|TRBJ2-7
CASSPEPGGTYEQYF
TGTGCCAGCAGCCCAGAGCCAGGGGGCACCTACGAGCAGTACTTC
>TRBV5-1|many|TRBD1|TRBJ2-5
CASSLAGQQETQYF
TGCGCCAGCAGCTTGGCGGGACAGCAAGAGACCCAGTACTTC
>TRBV29-1|-|-|TRBJ2-1
CSVEDDYNEQFF
TGCAGCGTTGAAGACGACTACAATGAGCAGTTCTTC
>TRBV7-2|few|-|TRBJ2-7
CASSLAQAVYEQYF
TGTGCCAGCAGCTTAGCGCAAGCGGTCTACGAGCAGTACTTC
>TRBV6-6|few|TRBD2|TRBJ2-1
CASNLLLAETYNEQFF
TGTGCCAGCAACCTCCTCCTAGCGGAGACCTACAATGAGCAGTTCTTC
>TRBV12-3/TRBV12-4|few|TRBD2|TRBJ2-5
CASSPTSGGATETQYF
TGTGCCAGCAGTCCAACTAGCGGGGGGGCAACGGAGACCCAGTACTTC
>TRBV4-2|-|-|TRBJ2-4
CASSHTGSPGIQYF
TGTGCCAGCAGCCATACAGGGTCCCCGGGCATTCAGTACTTC
>TRBV29-1|-|TRBD1|TRBJ2-5
CSVLRQGETQYF
TGCAGCGTACTCCGACAGGGAGAGACCCAGTACTTC
>TRBV6-2/TRBV6-3|few|TRBD1|TRBJ1-1
CASRPTGARTEAFF
TGTGCCAGCAGGCCGACAGGGGCACGGACTGAAGCTTTCTTT
>TRBV15|-|TRBD1|TRBJ1-5
CATSRDSWTGGLVQGNQPQHF
TGTGCCACCAGCAGAGATTCGTGGACAGGGGGCTTGGTTCAGGGCAATCAGCCCCAGCATTTT
>TRBV7-2|-|-|TRBJ2-7
CASSFETAIFYEQYF
TGTGCCAGCAGCTTCGAGACGGCGATCTTTTACGAGCAGTACTTC
>TRBV12-3/TRBV12-4|-|-|TRBJ2-2
CATWSTDDTTGELFF
TGTGCCACCTGGTCGACAGATGATACCACCGGGGAGCTGTTTTTT
>TRBV4-3|-|-|TRBJ1-4
CASSQGQGYEKLFF
TGCGCCAGCAGCCAAGGGCAGGGTTATGAAAAACTGTTTTTT
>TRBV11-2|few|-|TRBJ1-1
CASSHPANTEAFF
TGTGCCAGCAGCCACCCAGCGAACACTGAAGCTTTCTTT
>TRBV7-2|-|-|TRBJ1-1
CASSLARDTMNTEAFF
TGTGCCAGCAGCCTCGCCCGGGACACCATGAACACTGAAGCTTTCTTT
>TRBV7-2|-|-|TRBJ1-5
CATALGETQPQHF
TGTGCCACCGCGCTGGGCGAAACTCAGCCCCAGCATTTT
>TRBV5-1|-|-|TRBJ2-1
CASSRLEADNEQFF
TGCGCCAGCAGCCGGCTTGAAGCGGACAATGAGCAGTTCTTC
>TRBV5-1|few|-|TRBJ2-7
CASSLTGPDEQYF
TGCGCCAGCAGCTTGACAGGTCCAGACGAGCAGTACTTC
>TRBV5-1|few|-|TRBJ2-7
CASSQGGGPDEQYF
TGCGCCAGCAGTCAGGGAGGGGGCCCAGACGAGCAGTACTTC
>TRBV3-1|few|TRBD1|TRBJ1-2
CASSPRDRGNGYTF
TGTGCCAGCAGCCCCCGGGACAGGGGGAATGGCTACACCTTC
>TRBV18|few|TRBD2|TRBJ2-3
CASSPALAGGTDTQYF
TGTGCCAGCTCACCCGCACTAGCGGGGGGGACAGATACGCAGTATTTT
>TRBV29-1|-|-|TRBJ2-6
CSVGGAANVLTF
TGCAGCGTCGGGGGTGCGGCCAACGTCCTGACTTTC
>TRBV9|few|-|TRBJ2-3
CASSVLGSTDTQYF
TGTGCCAGCAGCGTCCTAGGGAGCACAGATACGCAGTATTTT
>TRBV10-3|many|-|TRBJ1-5
CAIRPGLGNQPQHF
TGTGCCATCAGGCCGGGTCTTGGGAATCAGCCCCAGCATTTT
>TRBV4-2|-|-|TRBJ2-3
CASSQDPGAVDTQYF
TGTGCCAGCAGCCAAGATCCGGGGGCAGTGGATACGCAGTATTTT
>TRBV9|-|-|TRBJ1-2
CASSPGPSNYGYTF
TGTGCCAGCAGCCCCGGTCCCTCAAACTATGGCTACACCTTC